A selection of T cell receptor beta chains follows, all from one sample in a study of cytomegalovirus exposure and HLA in healthy donors. TCRdb's table, derived via immunoSEQ multiplex PCR, lists solely in-frame clones and lacks some. In the table there are approximately 130,000 clones, 76% of which are singletons. Sequencing was carried out using PBMCs. These receptors all stem from a female donor in good health and CMV-seropositive. CDR3s include the opening cysteine and the closing phenylalanine or tryptophan. D genes are given only for firm matches. Clone size is stated in some rows and not others, as once, few, many or a class when expanded.

CDR3 DNA: TGCGCCAGCAGAGAAGACAGGGATGATAGTAATCAGCCCCAGCATTTT; CDR3 protein: CASREDRDDSNQPQHF; J gene: TRBJ1-5; V gene: TRBV10-1; D gene: TRBD1; clone size: .
CDR3 DNA: TGTGCCAGTCGACAGGGACTGAACACTGAAGCTTTCTTT; CDR3 protein: CASRQGLNTEAFF; J gene: TRBJ1-1; V gene: TRBV14; D gene: TRBD1; clone size: .
CDR3 DNA: TGTGCCAGCAGCTACGGGGGACAGCCGGGCGGGGAGCTGTTTTTT; CDR3 protein: CASSYGGQPGGELFF; J gene: TRBJ2-2; V gene: TRBV7-3; D gene: .; clone size: .
CDR3 DNA: TGCGCCAGCAGCCAAGGATCGGACAACTCCTACGAGCAGTACTTC; CDR3 protein: CASSQGSDNSYEQYF; J gene: TRBJ2-7; V gene: TRBV4-1; D gene: .; clone size: .
CDR3 DNA: TGTGCCAGCAGCCTCCCGACAGGGGGCAGGAATTCACCCCTCCACTTT; CDR3 protein: CASSLPTGGRNSPLHF; J gene: TRBJ1-6; V gene: TRBV5-4; D gene: TRBD1; clone size: .
CDR3 DNA: TGTGCCTGGAGTGTATCGTCCCTTACCTACGAGCAGTACTTC; CDR3 protein: CAWSVSSLTYEQYF; J gene: TRBJ2-7; V gene: TRBV30; D gene: .; clone size: .
CDR3 DNA: TGTGCCTGGACACGGGGGGGGGTGGGTTCACCCCTCCACTTT; CDR3 protein: CAWTRGGVGSPLHF; J gene: TRBJ1-6; V gene: TRBV30; D gene: .; clone size: .
CDR3 DNA: TGTGCCTCCTCAGGGTACTCTGGGGCCAACGTCCTGACTTTC; CDR3 protein: CASSGYSGANVLTF; J gene: TRBJ2-6; V gene: TRBV19; D gene: .; clone size: .
CDR3 DNA: TGTGCCAGCAGTACCCGACAGGGAATGAGGCGGTCACCCCTCCACTTT; CDR3 protein: CASSTRQGMRRSPLHF; J gene: TRBJ1-6; V gene: TRBV28; D gene: TRBD1; clone size: .
CDR3 DNA: TGTGCCAGCAGCTTTGAGAATACTGTGAACACTGAAGCTTTCTTT; CDR3 protein: CASSFENTVNTEAFF; J gene: TRBJ1-1; V gene: TRBV7-9; D gene: .; clone size: .
CDR3 DNA: TGTGCCAGCAGCTTGGGGGGGCTTGTCAATGAGCAGTTCTTC; CDR3 protein: CASSLGGLVNEQFF; J gene: TRBJ2-1; V gene: TRBV5-4; D gene: .; clone size: .
CDR3 DNA: TGTGCCAGCAGAGCTAGCGGGAGGGCGGCAGATACGCAGTATTTT; CDR3 protein: CASRASGRAADTQYF; J gene: TRBJ2-3; V gene: TRBV6-1; D gene: TRBD2; clone size: .
CDR3 DNA: TGTGCCATCAGTGAGTCGGGCCGTTTCAATCAGCCCCAGCATTTT; CDR3 protein: CAISESGRFNQPQHF; J gene: TRBJ1-5; V gene: TRBV10-3; D gene: .; clone size: .
CDR3 DNA: TGTGCCAGCTCACCACCATTATGGAACACCGGGGAGCTGTTTTTT; CDR3 protein: CASSPPLWNTGELFF; J gene: TRBJ2-2; V gene: TRBV18; D gene: .; clone size: .
CDR3 DNA: TGTGCCAGCTCAAGTGGCCTCGGCGGGGGGTCTTCCTACGAGCAGTACTTC; CDR3 protein: CASSSGLGGGSSYEQYF; J gene: TRBJ2-7; V gene: TRBV18; D gene: TRBD2; clone size: .
CDR3 DNA: TGTGCCAGCAGATCAGGGTCGAAGAACACTGAAGCTTTCTTT; CDR3 protein: CASRSGSKNTEAFF; J gene: TRBJ1-1; V gene: TRBV6-1; D gene: .; clone size: .
CDR3 DNA: TGTGCCAGCAGAGGACTAGCGGGGAGCTCCTACAATGAGCAGTTCTTC; CDR3 protein: CASRGLAGSSYNEQFF; J gene: TRBJ2-1; V gene: TRBV28; D gene: TRBD2; clone size: .
CDR3 DNA: TGCAGTGCTAGGAGTACAGATACGCAGTATTTT; CDR3 protein: CSARSTDTQYF; J gene: TRBJ2-3; V gene: TRBV20-1; D gene: .; clone size: .
CDR3 DNA: TGTGCCAGCGGGGCGGGGGGGGGTGAAAAACTGTTTTTT; CDR3 protein: CASGAGGGEKLFF; J gene: TRBJ1-4; V gene: TRBV6-1; D gene: .; clone size: once
CDR3 DNA: TGTGCCAGCAGTGAATACGGTGGCTACACCTTC; CDR3 protein: CASSEYGGYTF; J gene: TRBJ1-2; V gene: TRBV6-1; D gene: .; clone size: few
CDR3 DNA: TGCGCCAGCAGCCAAGACAGGGTTCAGCCCCAGCATTTT; CDR3 protein: CASSQDRVQPQHF; J gene: TRBJ1-5; V gene: TRBV4-1; D gene: .; clone size: .
CDR3 DNA: TGTGCCAGCAGTTCTACAGGGGAAGGCGAGCAGTACTTC; CDR3 protein: CASSSTGEGEQYF; J gene: TRBJ2-7; V gene: TRBV2; D gene: TRBD1; clone size: few
CDR3 DNA: TGTGCCAGTAGTATCACTCCGATTGGCAATCAGCCCCAGCATTTT; CDR3 protein: CASSITPIGNQPQHF; J gene: TRBJ1-5; V gene: TRBV19; D gene: .; clone size: .
CDR3 DNA: TGTGCCACCAGCAGAGGGTCTAGACCGGGACTAGCGGGCCCATCACCCGGGGAGCTGTTTTTT; CDR3 protein: CATSRGSRPGLAGPSPGELFF; J gene: TRBJ2-2; V gene: TRBV15; D gene: TRBD2; clone size: few
CDR3 DNA: TGTGCCATCAGACCTCGACAGGGTGAAGAGACACCCCATGGCTACACCTTC; CDR3 protein: CAIRPRQGEETPHGYTF; J gene: TRBJ1-2; V gene: TRBV10-3; D gene: TRBD1; clone size: .
CDR3 DNA: TGTGCCAGCTCACCGATGGGACTAGCCAAAAACATTCAGTACTTC; CDR3 protein: CASSPMGLAKNIQYF; J gene: TRBJ2-4; V gene: TRBV18; D gene: .; clone size: once
CDR3 DNA: TGTGCCAGCACAAATCTGGGGGCAGGGAAGGATGGCTACACCTTC; CDR3 protein: CASTNLGAGKDGYTF; J gene: TRBJ1-2; V gene: TRBV6-5; D gene: .; clone size: .
CDR3 DNA: TGTGCCAGTAGTCTGGACAGGGGACGGACTGAAGCTTTCTTT; CDR3 protein: CASSLDRGRTEAFF; J gene: TRBJ1-1; V gene: TRBV19; D gene: TRBD1; clone size: .
CDR3 DNA: TGTGCCAGCAGCGTAGGCGACGGTTTAGCGGTTACCTACGAGCAGTACTTC; CDR3 protein: CASSVGDGLAVTYEQYF; J gene: TRBJ2-7; V gene: TRBV9; D gene: .; clone size: .
CDR3 DNA: TGTGCCATCAGCCAAGGACAGTCCTCCTACGAGCAGTACTTC; CDR3 protein: CAISQGQSSYEQYF; J gene: TRBJ2-7; V gene: TRBV10-3; D gene: .; clone size: once
CDR3 DNA: TGTGCCAGCAGCTTGGACCGACAGGGCGAGCAGTACTTC; CDR3 protein: CASSLDRQGEQYF; J gene: TRBJ2-7; V gene: TRBV5-4; D gene: TRBD1; clone size: .
CDR3 DNA: TGTGCCAGCAGTGAGGGACAGGGAGAGACCCAGTACTTC; CDR3 protein: CASSEGQGETQYF; J gene: TRBJ2-5; V gene: TRBV6-1; D gene: TRBD1; clone size: .
CDR3 DNA: TGTGCCACCAGCAGAGATCGACAGGAAGAGACCCAGTACTTC; CDR3 protein: CATSRDRQEETQYF; J gene: TRBJ2-5; V gene: TRBV15; D gene: .; clone size: .
CDR3 DNA: TGTGCCAGCAAATTTTCAGGGCTCACCGGGGAGCTGTTTTTT; CDR3 protein: CASKFSGLTGELFF; J gene: TRBJ2-2; V gene: TRBV2; D gene: .; clone size: .
CDR3 DNA: TGTGCCAGCAGCCAGAGCCAGGTCGGGGAGCTGTTTTTT; CDR3 protein: CASSQSQVGELFF; J gene: TRBJ2-2; V gene: TRBV7-2; D gene: .; clone size: .
CDR3 DNA: TGTGCCAGCAGTGAAGCGGGAGGCGGCTACACCTTC; CDR3 protein: CASSEAGGGYTF; J gene: TRBJ1-2; V gene: TRBV2; D gene: .; clone size: .
CDR3 DNA: TGTGCCAGCACCAAACACAGGGGTGGCACCGGGGAGCTGTTTTTT; CDR3 protein: CASTKHRGGTGELFF; J gene: TRBJ2-2; V gene: TRBV5-5; D gene: TRBD1; clone size: few
CDR3 DNA: TGTGCCTGGATCGGGACAGGGCCCTTCTATGGCTACACCTTC; CDR3 protein: CAWIGTGPFYGYTF; J gene: TRBJ1-2; V gene: TRBV30; D gene: TRBD1; clone size: few
CDR3 DNA: TGCGCCAGCAGCTTGGGGGCACCTAACACCGGGGAGCTGTTTTTT; CDR3 protein: CASSLGAPNTGELFF; J gene: TRBJ2-2; V gene: TRBV5-1; D gene: .; clone size: few
CDR3 DNA: TGTGCCAGCAGCCTGGACACATCAGGCTATGGCTACACCTTC; CDR3 protein: CASSLDTSGYGYTF; J gene: TRBJ1-2; V gene: TRBV7-3; D gene: .; clone size: .
CDR3 DNA: TGTGCCAGCAGGCGACAGGCACACTCAGATACGCAGTATTTT; CDR3 protein: CASRRQAHSDTQYF; J gene: TRBJ2-3; V gene: TRBV28; D gene: .; clone size: few
CDR3 DNA: TGTGCCAGTTTTGGGGGCCTCATCTATGGCTACACCTTC; CDR3 protein: CASFGGLIYGYTF; J gene: TRBJ1-2; V gene: TRBV6-5; D gene: .; clone size: .
CDR3 DNA: TGTGCCTGGAGTCTATTAGCGGCACCCACAGATACGCAGTATTTT; CDR3 protein: CAWSLLAAPTDTQYF; J gene: TRBJ2-3; V gene: TRBV30; D gene: .; clone size: few
CDR3 DNA: TGTGCCAGCAGCAGGGGTGAGACCCAGTACTTC; CDR3 protein: CASSRGETQYF; J gene: TRBJ2-5; V gene: TRBV7-7; D gene: .; clone size: .
CDR3 DNA: TGCGCCAGCGGCCCCGCCGCCGGGACTACTTTCAATCGGGGCGAGCAGTACTTC; CDR3 protein: CASGPAAGTTFNRGEQYF; J gene: TRBJ2-7; V gene: TRBV5-1; D gene: TRBD2; clone size: few
CDR3 DNA: TGTGCCAGCAGCGCCCTAGCGGAGCCGGGGACAGATACGCAGTATTTT; CDR3 protein: CASSALAEPGTDTQYF; J gene: TRBJ2-3; V gene: TRBV6-4; D gene: TRBD2; clone size: .
CDR3 DNA: TGTGCCAGTACCCGGACTAGCGGGAGCTCCTACAATGAGCAGTTCTTC; CDR3 protein: CASTRTSGSSYNEQFF; J gene: TRBJ2-1; V gene: TRBV19; D gene: TRBD2; clone size: .
CDR3 DNA: TGTGCCAGCAGCCGCTCAGGGGATTATAACACTGAAGCTTTCTTT; CDR3 protein: CASSRSGDYNTEAFF; J gene: TRBJ1-1; V gene: TRBV5-4; D gene: .; clone size: .
CDR3 DNA: TGTGCCAGCTCACCGAGGATGCAGGGCCCTGAAGCTTTCTTT; CDR3 protein: CASSPRMQGPEAFF; J gene: TRBJ1-1; V gene: TRBV18; D gene: .; clone size: .
CDR3 DNA: TGTGCCAGCAGCGCCGTCGACAGGCCAACCAACGAGCAGTACTTC; CDR3 protein: CASSAVDRPTNEQYF; J gene: TRBJ2-7; V gene: TRBV9; D gene: .; clone size: .
CDR3 DNA: TGTTCCAGCAGCTTACGACAGGAGAACACAGATACGCAGTATTTT; CDR3 protein: CSSSLRQENTDTQYF; J gene: TRBJ2-3; V gene: TRBV7-9; D gene: .; clone size: .
CDR3 DNA: TGTGCCAGCAGCTTGGACTTGCGGACAGGGGTTGGAAACACCATATATTTT; CDR3 protein: CASSLDLRTGVGNTIYF; J gene: TRBJ1-3; V gene: TRBV5-5; D gene: TRBD1; clone size: .
CDR3 DNA: TGTGCCAGCAGCCTCCTATTCTCTGGAAACACCATATATTTT; CDR3 protein: CASSLLFSGNTIYF; J gene: TRBJ1-3; V gene: TRBV5-6; D gene: .; clone size: .
CDR3 DNA: TGTGCCACGGGACAGGGAGCTATGAACACTGAAGCTTTCTTT; CDR3 protein: CATGQGAMNTEAFF; J gene: TRBJ1-1; V gene: TRBV19; D gene: TRBD1; clone size: .
CDR3 DNA: TGTGCCAGCAGCTTCCGTAGCGTACTCAGGGAGGGTGGCTACACCTTC; CDR3 protein: CASSFRSVLREGGYTF; J gene: TRBJ1-2; V gene: TRBV9; D gene: .; clone size: few
CDR3 DNA: TGTGCCAGTATGGCGATCAGACAGGGAATGAACACTGAAGCTTTCTTT; CDR3 protein: CASMAIRQGMNTEAFF; J gene: TRBJ1-1; V gene: TRBV19; D gene: TRBD1; clone size: .
CDR3 DNA: TGTGCCAGCAGTTACGGGGGGGGCCCGTTCTATGGCTACACCTTC; CDR3 protein: CASSYGGGPFYGYTF; J gene: TRBJ1-2; V gene: TRBV6-5; D gene: .; clone size: .
CDR3 DNA: TGCGCCAGCAGCTTACAGGGTTCTGGAAACACCATATATTTT; CDR3 protein: CASSLQGSGNTIYF; J gene: TRBJ1-3; V gene: TRBV5-1; D gene: .; clone size: .
CDR3 DNA: TGTGCCAGCAGCCCCACTTTGAGCGGGGAGCTGTTTTTT; CDR3 protein: CASSPTLSGELFF; J gene: TRBJ2-2; V gene: TRBV7-3; D gene: .; clone size: .